This T cell receptor (beta chain) was profiled in a study of early stage breast cancer tumors. Study-level points and caveats: Tumors had about 2.4-fold higher T cell density and higher clonality than adjacent normal breast tissue. Comparing each tissue with blood distinguished tumor from normal in about 90% of the 16 patients.

Notes on this clone: Its cognate antigen is unknown.

TCRdb keeps only in-frame clones here, not all; method: immunoSEQ multiplex PCR. The sample gives around 4,500 clones, roughly 68% of which show up once; less than 30% is in the top ten. Sample: normal breast tissue next to the tumor. This sequence was found in a person aged 55 to 70 with breast cancer.

CDR3 sequence reads: CASSHGQTEQYF. CDR3 coding DNA: TGTGCCAGCAGCCATGGACAGACCGAGCAGTACTTC. The chain is built from TRBV5-4 and TRBJ2-7, with a possible D match to TRBD1 (6 bases). V was cut by 4 bases and J by 6 bases, with 11 bases left in between. The CDR3 covers 12 residues. Germline CDR1 is SGHNT and CDR2 is YYREEE (reference sequence). Together with reference TRBV5-4 and TRBJ2-7, the CDR3 gives the full variable domain: ETGVTQSPTHLIKTRGQQVTLRCSSQSGHNTVSWYQQALGQGPQFIFQYYREEENGRGNFPPRFSGLQFPNYSSELNVNALELDDSALYLCASSHGQTEQYFGPGTRLTVT.